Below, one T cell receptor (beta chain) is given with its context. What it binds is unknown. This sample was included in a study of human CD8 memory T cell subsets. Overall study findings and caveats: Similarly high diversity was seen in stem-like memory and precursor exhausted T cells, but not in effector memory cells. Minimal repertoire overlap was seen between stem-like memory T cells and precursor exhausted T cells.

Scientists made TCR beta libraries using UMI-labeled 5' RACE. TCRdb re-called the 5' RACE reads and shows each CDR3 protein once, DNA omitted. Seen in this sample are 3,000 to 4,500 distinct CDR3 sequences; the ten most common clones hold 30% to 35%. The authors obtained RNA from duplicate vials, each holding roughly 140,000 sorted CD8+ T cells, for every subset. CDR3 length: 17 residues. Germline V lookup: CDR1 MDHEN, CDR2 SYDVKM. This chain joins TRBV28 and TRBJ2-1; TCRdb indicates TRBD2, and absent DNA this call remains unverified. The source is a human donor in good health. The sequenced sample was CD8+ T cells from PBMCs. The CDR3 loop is CASSLLGSGGSREEQFF.